This T cell receptor (beta chain) was recovered during a study of cytomegalovirus exposure and HLA in healthy donors. The study ran its PCR with 60 Vbeta and 13 Jbeta primers. Data came from immunoSEQ multiplex PCR; TCRdb stores just in-frame clones and leaves some out. The repertoire includes around 220,000 clones, roughly 80% of them detected once, and under 0.25% sits in the top ten. J was trimmed by 3 bases and V by 5 bases; bases with no gene match: 6. Germline V gene sequence: CDR1 MNHEY, CDR2 SVGAGI. The CDR3 runs to 14 residues. This clone was counted a few times. Its target is unknown. Regarding the study as a whole: A later analysis linked some 17,000 TCR beta sequences to HLA alleles at 0.05 false discovery rate. The majority of TCR sequences were rare, yet some public TCRs appeared in many donors.

The V call is TRBV6-5, the J call TRBJ1-1, with 7 positions matching TRBD1. The TCR comes from a girl aged 2-10 years in good health and CMV-seronegative. Sequenced sample: PBMCs. CDR3 sequence: CASSENRGDTEAFF. The DNA of the CDR3 is TGTGCCAGCAGTGAAAACAGGGGTGACACTGAAGCTTTCTTT.